These 31 T cell receptor beta chains originate from one sample sequenced in a study of blood T cell repertoires in COVID-19 (dated by TCRdb to between 2020 and 2021). The library was prepared using the immunoSEQ multiplex PCR assay. TCRdb provides this immuneACCESS table in a form limited to in-frame rearrangements. Some clones are lacking; in checked studies, under half of them reflect an unresolved V gene, and why the rest are absent is not known. The sample profile shows about 400,000 clones; about nine tenths of them were found once. Clones ranked in the top ten supply almost 1.5% of the sample. Source material: peripheral blood. These receptors all come from a woman aged 25 to 39 with active or convalescent COVID-19.

This chain joins TRBV5-4 and TRBJ1-1; D call uncertain. Trimming pared 2 bases from V and 3 bases from J, leaving 8 bases between. Germline V CDR1 and CDR2: SGHNT, YYREEE (reference sequence). The CDR3 runs to 13 residues. CDR3 amino acids: CASSLSLDTEAFF. The CDR3 coding sequence is TGTGCCAGCAGCTTATCACTGGACACTGAAGCTTTCTTT.

The rearrangement links TRBV7-2 to TRBJ1-2, with a possible D match to TRBD1 (6 bases). Trimming cost V 4 bases and J 0 bases, with 15 bases left between them. This CDR3 has 16 residues. The germline V gene encodes CDR1 SGHTA and CDR2 FQGNSA. As DNA, the CDR3 is TGTGCCAGCAGCTCAAGCCACAGGGTCGCTAACTATGGCTACACCTTC. It is translated as CASSSSHRVANYGYTF.

Details on this clone: Other DNA sequences from this sample encode an identical CDR3 as well. The chain recombines TRBV30 with TRBJ1-2; D is possibly TRBD1 (6 bases). CDR3 length equals 13 residues. Trimming removed 0 bases at V and 1 base at J, with 6 bases between. CDR1 and CDR2 (germline): GTSNPN, SVGIG (reference sequence). CDR3 bases: TGTGCCTGGAGTGTGGACAGTAACTATGGCTACACCTTC. It translates to CAWSVDSNYGYTF.

The chain employs TRBV25-1 and TRBJ2-1, with TRBD1 as a possible D gene (5 bases). This CDR3 is built from 16 residues. Germline loops: CDR1 MGHDK, CDR2 SYGVNS. The V end was cut by 1 base, the J end by 0 bases, with 10 bases between. CDR3 bases: TGTGCCAGCAGTGAATTTGGCGGACACTCCTACAATGAGCAGTTCTTC. It specifies CASSEFGGHSYNEQFF.

This clone was counted a few times. This rearrangement joins TRBV11-3 to TRBJ1-1, with D hard to call. The CDR3 totals 17 residues. V was pared by 0 bases and J by 1 base, with 15 bases between. Germline-derived CDR1 and CDR2 are SGHNT and YENEEA. CDR3 loop: CASSLDRQVIGNTEAFF. Here the CDR3 DNA reads TGTGCCAGCAGCTTAGATCGGCAGGTAATTGGGAACACTGAAGCTTTCTTT.

The rearrangement links TRBV19 to TRBJ1-3; no firm D call. V gave up 7 bases and J gave up 0 bases, with 7 bases separating them. The germline V gene encodes CDR1 LNHDA and CDR2 SQIVND (reference sequence). This CDR3 spans 13 amino acids. This CDR3 reads CASTWASGNTIYF. In DNA, the CDR3 is TGTGCCAGTACATGGGCCTCTGGAAACACCATATATTTT.

As to this clone: Other DNA sequences from this sample encode an identical CDR3 as well. The chain recombines TRBV6-1 with TRBJ1-2, with D tentatively TRBD1 (6 bases). The V gene lost 2 bases and the J gene lost 7 bases, with 11 bases spanning the gap. The CDR3 loop spans 13 amino acids. Germline CDR1 is MNHNS and CDR2 is SASEGT. The CDR3 protein is CASSELGAGGYTF. CDR3 DNA: TGTGCCAGCAGTGAACTGGGGGCTGGTGGCTACACCTTC.

This chain joins TRBV5-5 and TRBJ1-1, with D maybe TRBD1 (6 bases). The ends were cut back, 1 base at V and 5 bases at J, with 9 bases in the middle. The CDR3 contains 13 residues. Germline values: CDR1 SGHKS, CDR2 YYEKEE (reference sequence). The CDR3 here is CASSLTGKTEAFF. The CDR3 nucleotides read TGTGCCAGCAGCTTGACAGGGAAGACTGAAGCTTTCTTT.

This chain links TRBV11-2 with TRBJ1-1; D is possibly TRBD1 (6 bases). Trimming removed 5 bases from V and 0 bases from J, with 13 bases in between. Germline CDR1 SGHAT, CDR2 FQNNGV. CDR3 length equals 15 residues. CDR3 residues: CASSPRDTLNTEAFF. The CDR3 DNA reads as TGTGCCAGCAGCCCCCGGGACACCTTGAACACTGAAGCTTTCTTT.

The chain carries TRBV18 and TRBJ1-5; D call uncertain. The CDR3 totals 15 residues. Germline V gives CDR1 KGHSH, CDR2 LQKENI. V lost 3 bases, J lost 2 bases, and 11 bases lay in between. The CDR3 reads CASSPFQVRNQPQHF. In DNA, the CDR3 is TGTGCCAGCTCACCCTTTCAGGTCCGCAATCAGCCCCAGCATTTT.

In DNA form, the CDR3 reads TGTGCCAGCAGCCCCGATGAGGGAAAGACCTACGAGCAGTACTTC. This sequence encodes CASSPDEGKTYEQYF. J is TRBJ2-7 and V is TRBV7-9; D is possibly TRBD2 (5 bases). Trimming left V 5 bases short and J 2 bases short, with 16 bases between. This CDR3 spans 15 amino acids. CDR1 and CDR2 (germline): SEHNR, FQNEAQ (reference sequence).

The table lists this clone with many counts. The rearrangement links TRBV6-4 to TRBJ1-5, with 9 bases identical to TRBD1. The CDR3 contains 14 residues. The germline V gene encodes CDR1 MRHNA and CDR2 SNTAGT. After removal of 0 bases from V and 6 bases from J, the junction contained 0 bases not matched to a gene. CDR3 DNA: TGTGCCAGCAGTGACTCGACAGGGGGTCAGCCCCAGCATTTT. Residues: CASSDSTGGQPQHF.

The chain joins TRBV7-9 to TRBJ2-7, with TRBD2 identical over 10 bases. Unmatched junction bases numbered 15, after V lost 4 bases and J lost 6 bases. Germline CDR1 reads SEHNR; CDR2 reads FQNEAQ (reference sequence). This CDR3 comprises 17 residues. The CDR3 spells CASSWGVAGGRAGEQYF. The DNA for the CDR3 is TGTGCCAGCAGCTGGGGAGTAGCGGGAGGAAGGGCGGGCGAGCAGTACTTC.

This clone was recorded at least ten times. The chain combines TRBV7-8 with TRBJ1-2; D might be TRBD1 (5 bases). Germline values: CDR1 SGHVS, CDR2 FQNEAQ. V was cut by 5 bases and J by 1 base, with 14 bases left in between. The CDR3 extends over 15 amino acids. The DNA of the CDR3 is TGTGCCAGCAGCCCGCGCGACAGTTATAACTATGGCTACACCTTC. Its protein product is CASSPRDSYNYGYTF.

The gene calls are TRBV27 and TRBJ1-5; the D is unclear. Trimming shortened V by 8 bases and J by 0 bases, and 14 bases separated the two germline ends. Germline CDR1 reads MNHEY; CDR2 reads SMNVEV (reference sequence). CDR3 length: 15 amino acids. The CDR3 DNA reads as TGTGCCAGCGGCGCAGGAACATATAGCAATCAGCCCCAGCATTTT. Its translation: CASGAGTYSNQPQHF.

The table lists this clone with a few counts. The chain has TRBV5-1 and TRBJ2-2; D gene uncertain. Trimming pared 0 bases from V and 5 bases from J, leaving 11 bases between. The CDR3 sequence is 15 residues long. Looked up from germline, CDR1 is SGHRS and CDR2 is YFSETQ. This chain's CDR3 is CASSLASGGTGELFF. CDR3 DNA: TGCGCCAGCAGCTTGGCCTCAGGTGGTACCGGGGAGCTGTTTTTT.

The chain links TRBV27 to TRBJ2-7, with D unclear. The V and J ends lost 5 bases and 6 bases respectively, with 8 bases between them. The germline CDR1 and CDR2 sequences are MNHEY and SMNVEV (reference sequence). This CDR3 spans 11 amino acids. CDR3 residues: CASSKLGEQYF. CDR3 DNA: TGTGCCAGCAGTAAACTCGGCGAGCAGTACTTC.

This sequence joins TRBV11-2 and TRBJ2-3; 7 bases fit TRBD1. With 5 bases clipped from V and 0 bases from J, the junction kept 5 bases outside the gene matches. In germline, CDR1 is SGHAT, CDR2 FQNNGV. This CDR3 contains 15 residues. CDR3 residues: CASSPPGQSTDTQYF. The CDR3 nucleotides read TGTGCCAGCAGCCCGCCGGGACAGAGCACAGATACGCAGTATTTT.

Concerning this clone itself: A much larger clone sits a single nucleotide away, making a read error possible. Other nucleotide sequences from this sample produce the same CDR3. The chain recombines TRBV12-3 or TRBV12-4 with TRBJ1-1; D is unresolved. The CDR3 totals 11 residues. The ends were cut back, 6 bases at V and 5 bases at J, with 7 bases in the middle. This chain's CDR3 is CASSPGTEAFF. The CDR3 coding sequence is TGTGCCAGCAGCCCCGGGACTGAAGCTTTCTTT.

The chain links TRBV5-4 to TRBJ1-1, with D possibly TRBD1 on 6 matching bases. The CDR3 is 15 amino acids. Trimming removed 4 bases from V and 1 base from J, with 14 bases in between. Germline loops: CDR1 SGHNT, CDR2 YYREEE (reference sequence). CDR3: CASSLPGQPNTEAFF. DNA of the CDR3: TGTGCCAGCAGCCTACCAGGACAGCCGAACACTGAAGCTTTCTTT.

The gene calls are TRBV27 and TRBJ2-3; D might be TRBD1 (6 bases). Germline V lookup: CDR1 MNHEY, CDR2 SMNVEV (reference sequence). CDR3 size: 13 residues. V lost 10 bases and J lost 2, with 13 bases in between. CDR3: CAIQDRFTDTQYF. DNA of the CDR3: TGTGCCATACAAGACAGGTTCACAGATACGCAGTATTTT.

The chain has TRBV29-1 and TRBJ1-1; D may be TRBD1 (5 bases). The length of the CDR3 is 14 residues. V shed 5 bases and J shed 2 bases, with 15 bases lying between them. Germline V gene lookup returns CDR1 SQVTM and CDR2 ANQGSEA. The DNA for the CDR3 is TGCAGCGTTTTGGGGGGAGATCTAAACACTGAAGCTTTCTTT. Its translation: CSVLGGDLNTEAFF.

In DNA, the CDR3 is TGTGCCAGTAGTACAAGAGACAGGTACGGCTACACCTTC. It specifies CASSTRDRYGYTF. This sequence joins TRBV19 and TRBJ1-2; possibly TRBD1 for D (6 bases). Germline values: CDR1 LNHDA, CDR2 SQIVND (reference sequence). This CDR3 region has 13 residues. V was shortened by 4 bases and J by 8 bases, with 14 bases between the two germline ends.

This clone was seen a few times. V is TRBV18 and J is TRBJ2-7; 15 positions match TRBD2. The CDR3 spans 16 residues. V gave up 2 bases and J gave up 7 bases; unmatched junction bases: 6. Germline CDR1 KGHSH, CDR2 LQKENI. CDR3 protein: CASSPGLAGGPGEQYF. The CDR3 coding sequence is TGTGCCAGCTCACCAGGACTAGCGGGGGGGCCGGGAGAGCAGTACTTC.

V usage is TRBV18 and J usage is TRBJ1-2; D unresolved. Germline V CDR1 and CDR2: KGHSH, LQKENI. This CDR3 region has 13 residues. Trimming pared 3 bases from V and 7 bases from J, leaving 12 bases between. The CDR3 DNA reads TGTGCCAGCTCACCCTACCAGGCTGGTGGCTACACCTTC. This codes for CASSPYQAGGYTF.

This clone appeared a single time. The gene calls are TRBV5-1 and TRBJ2-2; 8 positions agree with TRBD1. The V segment lost 4 bases and the J segment 5 bases; nucleotides outside the gene matches: 10. Germline V gene data show CDR1 as SGHRS and CDR2 as YFSETQ. The CDR3 spans 16 residues. The CDR3 is CASSATGGIGTGELFF. The CDR3 bases are TGCGCCAGCAGCGCTACAGGGGGAATAGGGACCGGGGAGCTGTTTTTT.

The CDR3 bases are TGCGCCAGCAGCCGCAGACTAGCGGGAGGCAATGAGCAGTTCTTC. Translation gives CASSRRLAGGNEQFF. The chain employs TRBV4-1 and TRBJ2-1; 13 bases are a match to TRBD2. This CDR3 has 15 amino acids. The V gene's germline CDR1 is MGHRA and CDR2 YSYEKL. V was clipped by 4 bases and J by 6 bases; unmatched bases: 3.

V and J are TRBV7-9 and TRBJ2-6; 9 bases line up with TRBD1. Germline CDR1 is SEHNR and CDR2 is FQNEAQ (reference sequence). The CDR3 runs 17 residues. J lost 0 bases, V lost 4 bases, and 4 bases had no gene match. In DNA form, the CDR3 reads TGTGCCAGCAGCTCGGGACAGGGAGGCTCTGGGGCCAACGTCCTGACTTTC. Its translation: CASSSGQGGSGANVLTF.

The chain uses TRBV27 and TRBJ1-1; 12 bases match TRBD1. Looked up from germline, CDR1 is MNHEY and CDR2 is SMNVEV (reference sequence). The CDR3 consists of 16 residues. Trimming at V came to 3 bases and at J to 0 bases, leaving 2 bases not matched to a gene. The DNA for the CDR3 is TGTGCCAGCAGTTTGGGGACAGGGGGCATGAACACTGAAGCTTTCTTT. Protein: CASSLGTGGMNTEAFF.

This chain uses TRBV10-3 with TRBJ2-7; D might be TRBD2 (6 bases). The CDR3 is 14 amino acids. Per the germline V gene, CDR1 is ENHRY and CDR2 is SYGVKD. Between the trimmed V and J ends, which lost 7 bases and 6 bases, there was a span of 19 bases. The CDR3 nucleotides read TGTGCCATCACCGAACGGGAGTCGTCAGGCGAGCAGTACTTC. Its translation is CAITERESSGEQYF.

CDR3 sequence: CASSQQQVVYGYTF. DNA of the CDR3: TGTGCCAGCAGCCAGCAACAGGTGGTTTATGGCTACACCTTC. This sequence joins TRBV3-1 (or the pseudogene TRBV3-2) and TRBJ1-2; TRBD1 might be the D (5 bases). Trimming stripped 3 bases from V and 5 bases from J, with 13 bases between. The CDR3 has 14 amino acids. Germline CDR1 is LGHDT and CDR2 is YNNKEL (reference sequence).